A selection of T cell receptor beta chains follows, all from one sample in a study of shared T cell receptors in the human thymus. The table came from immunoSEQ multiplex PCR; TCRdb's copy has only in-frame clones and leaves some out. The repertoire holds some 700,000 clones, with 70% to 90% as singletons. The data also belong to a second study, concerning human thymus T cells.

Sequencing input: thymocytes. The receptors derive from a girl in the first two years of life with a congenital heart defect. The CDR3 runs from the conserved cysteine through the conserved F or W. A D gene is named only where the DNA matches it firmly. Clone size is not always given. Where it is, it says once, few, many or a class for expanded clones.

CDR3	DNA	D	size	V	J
CASSLTSGSSYNEQFF	TGCGCCAGCAGCTTAACTAGCGGGTCCTCCTACAATGAGCAGTTCTTC	TRBD2	.	TRBV5-1	TRBJ2-1
CASSQSPGTVYGYTF	TGCGCCAGCAGCCAGAGTCCCGGGACAGTCTATGGCTACACCTTC	TRBD1	.	TRBV4-3	TRBJ1-2
CASRPGPRETQYF	TGCGCCAGCAGGCCAGGGCCGAGGGAGACCCAGTACTTC	.	few	TRBV5-1	TRBJ2-5
CASSPRQGANAYEQYF	TGTGCCAGCAGCCCTCGACAGGGGGCTAACGCCTACGAGCAGTACTTC	TRBD1	.	TRBV7-9	TRBJ2-7
CASSFASSNEKLFF	TGTGCCAGCAGTTTTGCAAGCTCTAATGAAAAACTGTTTTTT	.	.	TRBV28	TRBJ1-4
CASSFGGRQGDYGYTF	TGTGCCAGCAGCTTCGGAGGTAGACAGGGTGACTATGGCTACACCTTC	TRBD1	.	TRBV5-5	TRBJ1-2
CAIRIQGQRTEAFF	TGTGCCATCAGGATACAGGGGCAGCGCACTGAAGCTTTCTTT	TRBD1	.	TRBV10-3	TRBJ1-1
CASSDPDKYEQYF	TGCGCCAGCAGTGACCCCGACAAATACGAGCAGTACTTC	.	.	TRBV10-2	TRBJ2-7
CASSFHTATRTSPEAFF	TGCGCCAGCAGCTTTCATACAGCAACGCGTACCTCTCCTGAAGCTTTCTTT	.	.	TRBV5-1	TRBJ1-1
CASSAGQGVGNTEAFF	TGTGCCAGCAGCGCGGGACAGGGGGTAGGGAACACTGAAGCTTTCTTT	TRBD1	.	TRBV9	TRBJ1-1
CASSEEGTPRYGYTF	TGTGCCAGCAGCGAGGAGGGCACCCCTAGATATGGCTACACCTTC	.	.	TRBV7-6	TRBJ1-2
CASSQGTSGNTIYF	TGCGCCAGCAGCCAAGGGACATCAGGAAACACCATATATTTT	.	.	TRBV4-1	TRBJ1-3
CASSPAGTGRVEAFF	TGTGCCAGCAGTCCTGCTGGGACAGGGCGGGTTGAAGCTTTCTTT	TRBD1	.	TRBV27	TRBJ1-1
CASSERTHDRASGNTIYF	TGTGCCAGCAGTGAGCGAACACACGACAGGGCCTCTGGAAACACCATATATTTT	TRBD1	.	TRBV6-1	TRBJ1-3
CASAGASEQFF	TGCGCCAGCGCGGGGGCGAGTGAGCAGTTCTTC	.	.	TRBV5-1	TRBJ2-1
CATSRDINSGTQLLAKNIQYF	TGTGCCACCAGCAGAGATATAAATTCAGGAACACAACTCCTAGCCAAAAACATTCAGTACTTC	.	.	TRBV15	TRBJ2-4
CASSLPGQGKEQYF	TGTGCCAGCAGCTTACCGGGACAGGGTAAGGAGCAGTACTTC	TRBD1	.	TRBV5-8	TRBJ2-7
CASSIRGGQTDTQYF	TGTGCCAGTAGTATTCGAGGGGGTCAGACAGATACGCAGTATTTT	.	.	TRBV19	TRBJ2-3
CASDSVNTGELFF	TGTGCCAGCGATTCAGTGAACACCGGGGAGCTGTTTTTT	.	.	TRBV28	TRBJ2-2
CASSPPSVGAEAFF	TGCGCCAGCAGCCCCCCTTCGGTAGGGGCTGAAGCTTTCTTT	.	.	TRBV5-1	TRBJ1-1
CASSLASAGRTEAFF	TGTGCCAGCAGCTTAGCTTCGGCAGGGAGGACTGAAGCTTTCTTT	.	few	TRBV7-9	TRBJ1-1
CASSGTNPINYGYTF	TGTGCCAGCAGCGGGACTAACCCAATCAACTATGGCTACACCTTC	.	.	TRBV6-1	TRBJ1-2
CASSPGTRRRQETQYF	TGTGCCAGCAGCCCCGGGACTAGAAGGAGGCAAGAGACCCAGTACTTC	TRBD2	.	TRBV6-6	TRBJ2-5